This T cell receptor (beta chain) is from a study of cytomegalovirus exposure and HLA in healthy donors. Findings of the study overall: In vitro assays verified that three CMV-associated chains recognized CMV antigens specifically. The study labeled 180 or so TCR beta chains cytomegalovirus-associated. Despite most TCR sequences being rare, some public TCRs occurred in many donors.

Assay used: immunoSEQ multiplex PCR; TCRdb lists only in-frame clones, some missing. This sample has tens of thousands of clones; around 94% occur once, and the top ten carry about 1.6%. A remark on this clone: What it recognizes is unknown.

The source of this sequence is a man between 18 and 35 years old in good health and CMV-seropositive. The sequencing input was PBMCs.

The CDR3 DNA follows: TGTGCCAGCTCACCTGAGACTGGCGGGATAACCTACAATGAGCAGTTCTTC. Amino acids: CASSPETGGITYNEQFF. The chain has TRBV18 and TRBJ2-1; tentatively, D is TRBD2 (6 bases). Germline CDR1 KGHSH, CDR2 LQKENI. This CDR3 region has 17 residues. The V gene lost 3 bases and the J gene lost 2 bases, with 17 bases spanning the gap. Combining the CDR3 with reference TRBV18 and TRBJ2-1 gives the whole variable domain NAGVMQNPRHLVRRRGQEARLRCSPMKGHSHVYWYRQLPEEGLKFMVYLQKENIIDESGMPKERFSAEFPKEGPSILRIQQVVRGDSAAYFCASSPETGGITYNEQFFGPGTRLTVL.